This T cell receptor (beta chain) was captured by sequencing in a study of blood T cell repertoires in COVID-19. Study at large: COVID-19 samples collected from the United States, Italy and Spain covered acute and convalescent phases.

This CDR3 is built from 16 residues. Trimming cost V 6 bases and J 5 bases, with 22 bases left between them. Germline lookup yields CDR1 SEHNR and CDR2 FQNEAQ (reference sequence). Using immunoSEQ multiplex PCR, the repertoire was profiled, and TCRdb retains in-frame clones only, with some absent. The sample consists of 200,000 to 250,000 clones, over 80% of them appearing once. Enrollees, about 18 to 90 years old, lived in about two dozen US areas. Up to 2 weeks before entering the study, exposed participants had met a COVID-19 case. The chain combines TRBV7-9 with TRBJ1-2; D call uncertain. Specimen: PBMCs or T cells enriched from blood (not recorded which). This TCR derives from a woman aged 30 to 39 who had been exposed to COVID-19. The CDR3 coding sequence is TGTGCCAGCAGTTCCAACCCCTCCACAATGATTTATGGCTACACCTTC. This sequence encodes CASSSNPSTMIYGYTF.